This is a list of T cell receptor beta chains from one sample in a study of early T cells in non-severe SARS-CoV-2 infection. TCRdb re-derived calls from the 5' RACE reads in MiXCR, one entry per CDR3 protein. The table shows 30,000 to 40,000 distinct CDR3 sequences, with under 8% occurring only once. This sample comprised whole blood, obtained at baseline. The receptors were sampled from an adult who was a healthcare worker with PCR-confirmed SARS-CoV-2 infection or an uninfected control (not recorded which). The CDR3 runs from the conserved cysteine through the conserved F or W. D genes are given only for firm matches. A row's size may be missing; if present it is once, few, many or a size class.

many	-	TRBV7-3	TRBJ1-1	CASSALGETEAFF	TGTGCCAGCAGCGCCCTAGGGGAGACTGAAGCTTTCTTT
-	TRBD2	TRBV6-1	TRBJ2-5	CASSEEAGGQETQYF	TGTGCCAGCAGTGAAGAAGCGGGAGGACAAGAGACCCAGTACTTC
few	-	TRBV28	TRBJ2-4	CASSFPGTLAKNIQYF	TGTGCCAGCAGTTTTCCGGGGACATTAGCCAAAAACATTCAGTACTTC
many	-	TRBV9	TRBJ2-6	CASSAGYSGANVLTF	TGTGCCAGCAGCGCAGGGTACTCTGGGGCCAACGTCCTGACTTTC
many	-	TRBV19	TRBJ2-2	CASSIYLGTGELFF	TGTGCCAGTAGTATCTACCTTGGGACCGGGGAGCTGTTTTTT
few	-	TRBV20-1	TRBJ2-5	CSARIQTGNQETQYF	TGCAGTGCTAGAATACAGACAGGAAATCAAGAGACCCAGTACTTC
few	-	TRBV19	TRBJ1-5	CASSATPGEIQPQHF	TGTGCCAGTAGCGCTACACCAGGGGAGATTCAGCCCCAGCATTTT
-	-	TRBV11-2	TRBJ2-1	CASSSTGSWNEQFF	TGTGCCAGCAGCTCAACAGGGAGTTGGAATGAGCAGTTCTTC
-	TRBD1	TRBV24-1	TRBJ2-3	CATRAGGVGGGPTTDTQYF	TGTGCCACCAGAGCAGGGGGCGTTGGGGGTGGACCTACCACAGATACGCAGTATTTT
-	TRBD2	TRBV28	TRBJ2-1	CASSPAGVAGVYNEQFF	TGTGCCAGCAGTCCCGCGGGGGTAGCGGGAGTTTACAATGAGCAGTTCTTC
-	-	TRBV3-1	TRBJ1-2	CASSQGGRRGGYGYTF	TGTGCCAGCAGCCAAGGGGGCCGGCGTGGAGGATATGGCTACACCTTC
-	TRBD1	TRBV5-1	TRBJ1-2	CASRPGTGSGYTF	TGCGCCAGCAGGCCCGGGACAGGGAGTGGCTACACCTTC
many	TRBD2	TRBV20-1	TRBJ2-5	CSAPPASGMSETQYF	TGCAGTGCTCCTCCGGCTAGCGGGATGTCAGAGACCCAGTACTTC
many	-	TRBV6-1	TRBJ2-7	CASRQGPYEQYF	TGTGCCAGCAGGCAGGGGCCCTACGAGCAGTACTTC
few	TRBD2	TRBV20-1	TRBJ2-3	CSASGTSGRARDTQYF	TGCAGTGCCTCAGGGACTAGCGGGAGGGCCAGGGATACGCAGTATTTT
many	TRBD2	TRBV4-1	TRBJ2-5	CASSQLAGGPPFQETQYF	TGCGCCAGCAGCCAGCTAGCGGGAGGGCCTCCCTTCCAAGAGACCCAGTACTTC
-	-	TRBV5-1	TRBJ2-5	CASSLQRGQETQYF	TGCGCCAGCAGCCTCCAGAGGGGACAAGAGACCCAGTACTTC
many	-	TRBV7-3	TRBJ2-2	CASSSGGGTGELFF	TGTGCCAGCAGCTCCGGCGGCGGCACCGGGGAGCTGTTTTTT
many	-	TRBV12-3/TRBV12-4	TRBJ2-4	CASSRGGKNIQYF	TGTGCCAGCAGTCGTGGGGGAAAAAACATTCAGTACTTC
few	TRBD1	TRBV19	TRBJ2-1	CASSIGTGALNEQFF	TGTGCCAGTAGTATTGGGACAGGGGCCCTCAATGAGCAGTTCTTC
many	-	TRBV10-1	TRBJ1-2	CASSDSSYGYTF	TGCGCCAGCAGTGACAGCAGCTATGGCTACACCTTC
many	TRBD1	TRBV20-1	TRBJ1-2	CSAAGAGGGYGYTF	TGCAGTGCAGCAGGAGCAGGGGGCGGCTATGGCTACACCTTC
-	-	TRBV28	TRBJ1-1	CASSWPTGHGGEAFF	TGTGCCAGCAGTTGGCCGACCGGACATGGAGGTGAAGCTTTCTTT
many	-	TRBV4-1	TRBJ1-1	CASSQDRSGYEAFF	TGCGCCAGCAGCCAAGATCGAAGTGGGTATGAAGCTTTCTTT